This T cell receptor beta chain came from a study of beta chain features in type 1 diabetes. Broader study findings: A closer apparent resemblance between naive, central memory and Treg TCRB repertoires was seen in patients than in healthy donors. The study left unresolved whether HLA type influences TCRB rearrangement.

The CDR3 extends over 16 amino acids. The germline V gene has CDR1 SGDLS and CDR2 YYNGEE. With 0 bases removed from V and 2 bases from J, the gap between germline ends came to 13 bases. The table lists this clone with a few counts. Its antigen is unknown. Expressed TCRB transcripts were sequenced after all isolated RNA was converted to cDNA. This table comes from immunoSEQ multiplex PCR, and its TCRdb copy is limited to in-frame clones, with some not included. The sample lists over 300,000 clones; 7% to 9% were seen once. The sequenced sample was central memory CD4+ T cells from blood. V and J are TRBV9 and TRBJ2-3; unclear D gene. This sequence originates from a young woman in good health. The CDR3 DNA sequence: TGTGCCAGCAGCGTAGACGGTGCGACATTCACAGATACGCAGTATTTT. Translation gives CASSVDGATFTDTQYF.